The 30 T cell receptor beta chains listed next were all sequenced from one sample in a study of T cells in Graves' hyperthyroidism and ophthalmopathy. TCR beta CDR3 regions were amplified from RNA transcripts. HTBI primers were employed in a first-round RT-PCR of the TCR CDR3. TCRdb passed the multiplex PCR reads through MiXCR, listing each CDR3 protein once. The sample includes about 270,000 distinct CDR3 sequences, under 30% seen only once; the top ten take around 28%. Sequenced: blood. The receptor source for this set is a man aged 40-49 years with Graves' hyperthyroidism that later progressed to Graves' ophthalmopathy.

This chain connects TRBV12-3 or TRBV12-4 to TRBJ2-5, with 10 bases aligning to TRBD1. With 4 bases clipped from V and 9 bases from J, the junction kept 5 bases outside the gene matches. The CDR3 totals 13 residues. The CDR3 bases are TGTGCCAGCAGTTGGGGGACAGGGGTCCCCCAGTACTTC. It yields the protein CASSWGTGVPQYF.

This clonotype was picked up many times. The chain uses TRBV19 and TRBJ1-1; D is uncertain. Germline V CDR1 and CDR2: LNHDA, SQIVND (reference sequence). Trimming left V 6 bases short and J 0 bases short, with 8 bases between. CDR3 length: 13 amino acids. The CDR3 DNA is TGTGCCAGTAGGAGGGAATTGAACACTGAAGCTTTCTTT. Protein product: CASRRELNTEAFF.

The gene calls are TRBV7-8 and TRBJ2-7; D possibly corresponds to TRBD1 (5 bases). CDR1 SGHVS and CDR2 FQNEAQ come from the germline V gene. The CDR3 is made up of 14 amino acids. Trimming pared 5 bases from V and 0 bases from J, leaving 11 bases between. CDR3 loop: CASSLVGLSYEQYF. Written as DNA, the CDR3 is TGTGCCAGCAGCCTAGTGGGGCTCTCCTACGAGCAGTACTTC.

This clonotype was recorded many times. The chain recombines TRBV7-9 with TRBJ2-7, with D uncertain. V lost 3 bases, J lost 2 bases, and 8 bases lay in between. CDR1 and CDR2 from the germline V gene are SEHNR and FQNEAQ (reference sequence). The CDR3 is 13 residues long. In DNA form, the CDR3 reads TGTGCCAGCAGCTTCCCAAGCACCTACGAGCAGTACTTC. Amino acids: CASSFPSTYEQYF.

V and J are TRBV6-2 or TRBV6-3 and TRBJ2-5; a possible D gene is TRBD2 (6 bases). This CDR3 has 16 amino acids. The germline V gene encodes CDR1 MNHEY and CDR2 SVGEGT. V was trimmed by 0 bases and J by 2 bases, leaving 13 bases between them. The CDR3 region is CASSYSAGKLQETQYF. In nucleotides, the CDR3 is TGTGCCAGCAGTTACTCTGCGGGGAAGCTACAAGAGACCCAGTACTTC.

V is TRBV20-1 and J is TRBJ2-5, with 14 bases fitting TRBD2. Germline CDR1 and CDR2: DFQATT and SNEGSKA (reference sequence). V was pared by 5 bases and J by 5 bases, with 16 bases of the junction left unmatched. CDR3 length: 18 residues. The CDR3 DNA is TGCAGTGCTGGGGTCGGGACTAGCGGGAGCGGGTGGCGGGAGACCCAGTACTTC. Amino acids: CSAGVGTSGSGWRETQYF.

This clonotype was recorded many times. The V gene is TRBV6-2 or TRBV6-3, the J gene TRBJ1-1; 7 nucleotides line up with TRBD1. CDR3 size: 17 residues. The ends lost 4 bases at V and 0 bases at J; junction bases unmatched: 11. Germline values: CDR1 MNHEY, CDR2 SVGEGT. The CDR3 here is CASSSDRTGTVNTEAFF. Here the CDR3 DNA reads TGTGCCAGCAGTTCCGACCGGACCGGGACAGTGAACACTGAAGCTTTCTTT.

This clonotype was recorded many times. The rearrangement joins TRBV27 to TRBJ1-3; D gene uncertain. V lost 3 bases and J 0 bases, leaving 12 bases between the germline ends. The CDR3 consists of 16 residues. The germline V gene encodes CDR1 MNHEY and CDR2 SMNVEV (reference sequence). The CDR3 DNA reads as TGTGCCAGCAGTTTCTCTACACCCGACTCTGGAAACACCATATATTTT. Protein sequence: CASSFSTPDSGNTIYF.

This clonotype was counted many times. The chain employs TRBV6-2 or TRBV6-3 and TRBJ1-3; TRBD1 is a possible D gene (5 bases). V gave up 6 bases and J gave up 0 bases, with 15 bases separating them. The germline CDR1 and CDR2 sequences are MNHEY and SVGEGT. The CDR3 is made up of 16 amino acids. In DNA, the CDR3 is TGTGCCAGCAGCCCGAGAGGACACACCTCTGGAAACACCATATATTTT. It is translated as CASSPRGHTSGNTIYF.

In this sample, this clonotype turned up many times. This chain uses TRBV6-5 with TRBJ2-5, with TRBD2 as a possible D gene (6 bases). The ends were cut back, 1 base at V and 2 bases at J, with 14 bases in the middle. Germline CDR1 reads MNHEY; CDR2 reads SVGAGI. The CDR3 is made up of 16 amino acids. The CDR3 DNA sequence: TGTGCCAGCAGTTACTTAATGCGGGAACCACAAGAGACCCAGTACTTC. Amino acid sequence: CASSYLMREPQETQYF.

In this sample, this clonotype turned up many times. An end of the junction does not agree with germline; a read error may underlie this. The V call is TRBV6-1, the J call TRBJ2-2, with D tentatively TRBD1 (6 bases). The CDR3 has 14 residues. CDR1 and CDR2 (germline): MNHNS, SASEGT. The CDR3 DNA reads as TGTGCCAGCAGGGACAGCCCCTTTAACGGGAAGCTGTTTTTT. Protein product: CASRDSPFNGKLFF.

V usage is TRBV28 and J usage is TRBJ2-2, with D tentatively TRBD1 (6 bases). Per the germline V gene, CDR1 is MDHEN and CDR2 is SYDVKM. The CDR3 covers 17 residues. Trimming left V 5 bases short and J 0 bases short, with 16 bases between. The CDR3 spells CASSPYLDSANTGELFF. CDR3 sequence (DNA): TGTGCCAGCAGTCCCTACCTGGACAGCGCGAACACCGGGGAGCTGTTTTTT. Drawing the rest from reference TRBV28 and TRBJ2-2, the complete variable domain is DVKVTQSSRYLVKRTGEKVFLECVQDMDHENMFWYRQDPGLGLRLIYFSYDVKMKEKGDIPEGYSVSREKKERFSLILESASTNQTSMYLCASSPYLDSANTGELFFGEGSRLTVL.

V usage is TRBV6-1 and J usage is TRBJ1-1; tentative D call: TRBD1 (6 bases). This CDR3 has 15 amino acids. Trimming removed 6 bases from V and 4 bases from J, with 18 bases in between. The germline CDR1 and CDR2 sequences are MNHNS and SASEGT. The DNA of the CDR3 is TGTGCCAGCAGCGTAGATCCCCGGACAGCCACTGAAGCTTTCTTT. The encoded protein is CASSVDPRTATEAFF.

This clonotype was found many times. The rearrangement links TRBV7-9 to TRBJ1-2; D unclear. CDR1 and CDR2 from the germline V gene are SEHNR and FQNEAQ (reference sequence). V was trimmed by 1 base and J by 8 bases, leaving 11 bases between them. CDR3 length: 13 residues. In DNA form, the CDR3 reads TGTGCCAGCAGCTTAGTAACCGTCGGAGGCTACACCTTC. As protein: CASSLVTVGGYTF.

This clonotype has a single count. The J gene is TRBJ1-5, the V gene TRBV6-5; possible D gene TRBD1, 6 bases. In germline, CDR1 is MNHEY, CDR2 SVGAGI. The CDR3 consists of 16 residues. Between the trimmed V and J ends, which lost 6 bases and 2 bases, there was a span of 17 bases. This CDR3 is CASSYKQGEGNQPQHF. In nucleotides, the CDR3 is TGTGCCAGCAGCTACAAACAGGGAGAGGGCAATCAGCCCCAGCATTTT.

This clonotype was counted at least ten times. The J gene is TRBJ1-1, the V gene TRBV3-1; no clear D. This CDR3 comprises 11 residues. CDR1 is LGHDT and CDR2 is YNNKEL in the germline V gene (reference sequence). Trimming stripped 2 bases from V and 6 bases from J, with 4 bases between. DNA of the CDR3: TGTGCCAGCAGCCAAACGGCTGAAGCTTTCTTT. The encoded protein is CASSQTAEAFF.

The J gene is TRBJ2-7, the V gene TRBV14; D possibly corresponds to TRBD1 (5 bases). V was trimmed by 8 bases and J by 3 bases, leaving 14 bases between them. This CDR3 region has 13 residues. CDR1 and CDR2 (germline): SGHDN, FVKESK. CDR3 in amino acids: CASGRVESYEQYF. The CDR3 DNA is TGTGCCAGCGGCAGGGTGGAAAGCTACGAGCAGTACTTC.

This clonotype was detected once. The gene calls are TRBV6-1 and TRBJ1-5; no clear D. The CDR3 has 14 amino acids. Germline CDR1 is MNHNS and CDR2 is SASEGT. V lost 2 bases, J lost 7 bases, and 12 bases lay in between. The CDR3 DNA reads TGTGCCAGCAGTGAACCTGGGGTACCCCAGCCCCAGCATTTT. This codes for CASSEPGVPQPQHF.

This clonotype has at least ten counts. The V and J genes are TRBV27 and TRBJ2-2; weak D call: TRBD2 (5 bases). Germline V CDR1 and CDR2: MNHEY, SMNVEV (reference sequence). The CDR3 contains 17 residues. V lost 3 bases and J 1 base, leaving 15 bases between the germline ends. The CDR3 DNA reads as TGTGCCAGCAGTTTGAGGGAAGACAACTGGAACACCGGGGAGCTGTTTTTT. Translated, it gives CASSLREDNWNTGELFF.

This clonotype was recorded at least ten times. The chain couples TRBV3-1 to TRBJ1-1; no reliable D call. The V and J ends lost 2 bases and 2 bases respectively, with 9 bases between them. In germline, CDR1 is LGHDT, CDR2 YNNKEL (reference sequence). The CDR3 length is 14 residues. In DNA, the CDR3 is TGTGCCAGCAGCCAACGGGAAATTAACACTGAAGCTTTCTTT. This encodes CASSQREINTEAFF.

This clonotype was counted ten times or more. V and J are TRBV6-5 and TRBJ2-7; 12 nucleotides agree with TRBD2. The J call may be in error: the DNA end matches TRBJ2-1 better. The CDR3 is made up of 16 amino acids. Looked up from germline, CDR1 is MNHEY and CDR2 is SVGAGI. Written as DNA, the CDR3 is TGTGCCAGCAGTATACCGGGACTAGCGGGTCTGTACGAGCAGTTCTTC. It specifies CASSIPGLAGLYEQFF.

Notes on this clonotype: Just one base apart from a much larger clone, this may be a read error. The chain recombines TRBV5-1 with TRBJ2-7; 10 nucleotides line up with TRBD2. This CDR3 region has 15 residues. Germline values: CDR1 SGHRS, CDR2 YFSETQ. In DNA, the CDR3 is TGCGCCAGCAGCCCCACTAGCGGGGACTCCTACGATCAGTACTTC. Protein: CASSPTSGDSYDQYF.

The table lists this clonotype with many counts. This chain connects TRBV6-1 to TRBJ1-2; 9 bases are a match to TRBD1. The CDR3 is made up of 16 amino acids. V dropped 5 bases and J dropped 3; count of bases not matched to a gene: 10. Per germline, CDR1 MNHNS and CDR2 SASEGT. CDR3 residues: CASSRIRDRDYYGYTF. The CDR3 nucleotides read TGTGCCAGCAGTCGAATCCGGGACAGGGATTACTATGGCTACACCTTC.

This clonotype was seen at least ten times. V and J are TRBV29-1 and TRBJ2-7; D is undetermined. V was shortened by 5 bases and J by 0 bases, with 11 bases between the two germline ends. CDR3 length: 13 amino acids. The V gene's germline CDR1 is SQVTM and CDR2 ANQGSEA. The CDR3 loop is CSVSVYSSYEQYF. Here the CDR3 DNA reads TGCAGCGTTTCGGTCTATAGCTCCTACGAGCAGTACTTC.

There are many counts of this clonotype. The V gene is TRBV20-1, the J gene TRBJ2-7; 15 bases line up with TRBD2. The CDR3 length is 16 residues. Germline V gene lookup returns CDR1 DFQATT and CDR2 SNEGSKA (reference sequence). The ends lost 5 bases at V and 2 bases at J; junction bases unmatched: 7. In nucleotides, the CDR3 is TGCAGTGCTGGACCGGGACTAGCGGGAGGCGCCTACGAGCAGTACTTC. The encoded protein is CSAGPGLAGGAYEQYF.

This clonotype has only a few counts. The CDR3 spells CSAIDRDKANYGYTF. Written as DNA, the CDR3 is TGCAGTGCTATCGACCGGGACAAAGCTAACTATGGCTACACCTTC. The rearrangement joins TRBV20-1 to TRBJ1-2; the D gene is possibly TRBD1 (6 bases). V lost 4 bases and J lost 0, with 15 bases in between. CDR3 length equals 15 residues. The V gene's germline CDR1 is DFQATT and CDR2 SNEGSKA (reference sequence).

This clonotype was seen at least ten times. This CDR3 reads CSGFSRTGFIGEAFF. CDR3 nucleotide sequence: TGCAGCGGGTTTTCGAGGACAGGGTTTATCGGCGAAGCTTTCTTT. The rearrangement links TRBV29-1 to TRBJ1-1; 8 bases agree with TRBD1. The germline V gene encodes CDR1 SQVTM and CDR2 ANQGSEA. V lost 7 bases to trimming and J lost 8 bases; unmatched junction nucleotides: 18. The CDR3 contains 15 residues.

This clonotype came up a few times. This chain links TRBV12-3 or TRBV12-4 with TRBJ1-2; 9 positions agree with TRBD1. The CDR3 has 14 amino acids. The V gene end was trimmed by 3 bases and the J gene end by 5 bases; junction bases not matched to a gene: 4. CDR3 region: CASSFRTGVYGYTF. DNA for the CDR3: TGTGCCAGCAGTTTTCGGACAGGGGTTTATGGCTACACCTTC.

J is TRBJ2-2 and V is TRBV7-2; the match to TRBD2 covers 8 bases. The V segment lost 8 bases and the J segment 6 bases; nucleotides outside the gene matches: 8. The CDR3 is 14 residues long. Germline CDR1 and CDR2: SGHTA and FQGNSA. The CDR3 DNA sequence: TGTGCCAGCCGTTTAATCGGGGGGGCCGGGGAGCTGTTTTTT. Amino acids: CASRLIGGAGELFF.

The V call is TRBV6-2 or TRBV6-3, the J call TRBJ1-1; no definite D call. The V gene's germline CDR1 is MNHEY and CDR2 SVGEGT. V lost 3 bases and J 10 bases, leaving 18 bases between the germline ends. This CDR3 spans 14 amino acids. CDR3: CASSYHDRGNGAFF. For the CDR3, the DNA is TGTGCCAGCAGTTATCACGACCGAGGAAATGGAGCTTTCTTT.